What follows are 27 T cell receptor beta chains derived from one specimen sequenced in a study of blood T cell repertoires in COVID-19. TCRdb's table, derived via immunoSEQ multiplex PCR, lists solely in-frame clones and lacks some. The table includes about 70,000 clones, approximately 85% detected once. The sample consisted of peripheral blood. The receptors shown here come from a man older than 75 with acute or convalescent COVID-19.

CDR3 sequence reads: CASERSGFSGANVLTF. The CDR3 DNA is TGTGCCAGCGAACGATCAGGATTCTCTGGGGCCAACGTCCTGACTTTC. V is TRBV28 and J is TRBJ2-6; D gene uncertain. Germline CDR1 is MDHEN and CDR2 is SYDVKM. The length of the CDR3 is 16 residues. V lost 8 bases and J lost 0, with 14 bases in between. Supplemented by reference TRBV28 and TRBJ2-6, the full variable domain reads DVKVTQSSRYLVKRTGEKVFLECVQDMDHENMFWYRQDPGLGLRLIYFSYDVKMKEKGDIPEGYSVSREKKERFSLILESASTNQTSMYLCASERSGFSGANVLTFGAGSRLTVL.

The V and J genes are TRBV6-5 and TRBJ2-5; the match to TRBD1 covers 9 bases. The CDR3 runs to 15 residues. The V segment lost 6 bases and the J segment 5 bases; nucleotides outside the gene matches: 10. Germline V gene sequence: CDR1 MNHEY, CDR2 SVGAGI. The CDR3 loop is CASRLLPGQGETQYF. Here the CDR3 DNA reads TGTGCCAGCAGACTATTACCAGGACAGGGGGAGACCCAGTACTTC.

The chain joins TRBV28 to TRBJ1-1, with TRBD1 identical over 10 bases. The germline V gene encodes CDR1 MDHEN and CDR2 SYDVKM. With 3 bases clipped from V and 6 bases from J, the junction kept 10 bases outside the gene matches. The CDR3 spans 16 residues. CDR3 sequence: CASSFLPGQGKSEAFF. CDR3 bases: TGTGCCAGCAGTTTTTTGCCGGGACAGGGGAAGTCTGAAGCTTTCTTT.

The chain combines TRBV24-1 with TRBJ1-4; no reliable D call. With 7 bases removed from V and 5 bases from J, the gap between germline ends came to 10 bases. This CDR3 spans 13 amino acids. Germline CDR1 and CDR2: KGHDR and SFDVKD. CDR3 coding DNA: TGTGCCACCAGGCCATCAGCGAATGAAAAACTGTTTTTT. It specifies CATRPSANEKLFF.

The rearrangement joins TRBV7-3 to TRBJ1-2; D is ambiguous. Looked up from germline, CDR1 is SGHTA and CDR2 is FQGTGA. V gave up 5 bases and J gave up 5 bases, with 6 bases separating them. This CDR3 has 11 residues. The CDR3 bases are TGTGCCAGCAGCCCGGGGTATGGCTACACCTTC. Protein product: CASSPGYGYTF.

V usage is TRBV19 and J usage is TRBJ1-4, with a possible D match to TRBD1 (5 bases). The CDR3 has 14 residues. With 4 bases removed from V and 3 bases from J, the gap between germline ends came to 9 bases. Germline lookup yields CDR1 LNHDA and CDR2 SQIVND (reference sequence). The CDR3 nucleotides are TGTGCCAGTAGTACGACAGCTGCTAATGAAAAACTGTTTTTT. Residues: CASSTTAANEKLFF.

CDR3 nucleotides: TGTGCCAGCAGCCAAATAGCGGGTCGGAATTCACCCCTCCACTTT. This translates into CASSQIAGRNSPLHF. The chain employs TRBV3-1 (or the pseudogene TRBV3-2) and TRBJ1-6; D is ambiguous. In germline, CDR1 is LGHDT, CDR2 YNNKEL (reference sequence). The CDR3 spans 15 residues. Between the trimmed V and J ends, which lost 2 bases and 7 bases, there was a span of 12 bases.

The chain recombines TRBV18 with TRBJ1-1; tentative D call: TRBD1 (5 bases). Germline values: CDR1 KGHSH, CDR2 LQKENI. The V gene lost 2 bases and the J gene lost 8 bases, with 12 bases spanning the gap. This CDR3 has 13 residues. The CDR3, as DNA: TGTGCCAGCTCACCAGCAGGGAGGGAAGAAGCTTTCTTT. Its translation: CASSPAGREEAFF.

The table lists this clone with a count of one. The chain employs TRBV7-9 and TRBJ2-2; 8 bases match TRBD1. V lost 6 bases, J lost 6 bases, and 12 bases stayed unmatched. The CDR3 consists of 16 residues. Germline V gene data show CDR1 as SEHNR and CDR2 as FQNEAQ (reference sequence). In DNA, the CDR3 is TGTGCCAGCAGTCATTTTGGAAGCAGGGGGCCCGGGGAGCTGTTTTTT. Translated: CASSHFGSRGPGELFF.

The chain uses TRBV5-1 and TRBJ2-1; 15 bases map to TRBD2. Germline V lookup: CDR1 SGHRS, CDR2 YFSETQ. CDR3 length: 18 residues. Trimming removed 4 bases from V and 1 base from J; junction bases left unmatched: 6. The DNA for the CDR3 is TGCGCCAGCAGCCCGGGACTAGCGGGGGGTCTATCCTACAATGAGCAGTTCTTC. Translated, it gives CASSPGLAGGLSYNEQFF. Full variable domain (rest looked up from reference TRBV5-1 and TRBJ2-1): KAGVTQTPRYLIKTRGQQVTLSCSPISGHRSVSWYQQTPGQGLQFLFEYFSETQRNKGNFPGRFSGRQFSNSRSEMNVSTLELGDSALYLCASSPGLAGGLSYNEQFFGPGTRLTVL.

J is TRBJ2-1 and V is TRBV11-3; 8 nucleotides line up with TRBD2. The CDR3 is 14 amino acids. The V gene's germline CDR1 is SGHNT and CDR2 YENEEA. V shed 8 bases, J shed 8 bases, and the junction held 11 bases outside the gene matches. The CDR3 reads CASALYSGIDEQFF. CDR3 DNA: TGTGCCAGCGCTTTATATAGCGGGATCGATGAGCAGTTCTTC.

The chain is built from TRBV27 and TRBJ1-2; D possibly corresponds to TRBD1 (5 bases). V gave up 5 bases and J gave up 5 bases, with 12 bases separating them. The CDR3 is made up of 13 amino acids. Germline values: CDR1 MNHEY, CDR2 SMNVEV (reference sequence). CDR3 nucleotides: TGTGCCAGCAGTCCCACGGGGGGTTATGGCTACACCTTC. This encodes CASSPTGGYGYTF.

The chain has TRBV3-1 (or the pseudogene TRBV3-2) and TRBJ2-1, with 7 bases aligning to TRBD1. The length of the CDR3 is 16 residues. The V and J ends lost 0 bases and 3 bases, in that order; junction bases with no gene match: 5. Germline values: CDR1 LGHDT, CDR2 YNNKEL (reference sequence). The CDR3 sequence is CASSQDPTGNYNEQFF. DNA of the CDR3: TGTGCCAGCAGCCAAGACCCGACAGGGAACTACAATGAGCAGTTCTTC.

The rearrangement joins TRBV5-1 to TRBJ2-2; 8 bases match TRBD1. The CDR3 is 15 amino acids. Looked up from germline, CDR1 is SGHRS and CDR2 is YFSETQ. The V segment lost 5 bases and the J segment 0 bases; nucleotides outside the gene matches: 3. DNA of the CDR3: TGCGCCAGCAGGGTGGACAGGGCGAACACCGGGGAGCTGTTTTTT. Residues: CASRVDRANTGELFF.

The rearrangement joins TRBV12-5 to TRBJ2-2; tentative D call: TRBD2 (6 bases). Deletions cut 5 bases from V and 5 bases from J, with 18 bases between. This CDR3 is 16 amino acids long. Germline-derived CDR1 and CDR2 are LGHNT and FRNRAP. The CDR3 sequence: CASGQPTAGGTGELFF. CDR3 coding DNA: TGTGCTAGTGGTCAACCGACCGCCGGAGGGACCGGGGAGCTGTTTTTT.

V and J are TRBV29-1 and TRBJ2-5; the match to TRBD2 covers 12 bases. Per the germline V gene, CDR1 is SQVTM and CDR2 is ANQGSEA. V lost 5 bases to trimming and J lost 5 bases; unmatched junction nucleotides: 9. This CDR3 has 15 residues. This CDR3 is CSVLLAGGRLETQYF. For the CDR3, the DNA is TGCAGCGTTCTACTAGCGGGGGGCCGCTTGGAGACCCAGTACTTC.

The chain is built from TRBV6-6 and TRBJ1-2; 8 bases map to TRBD1. The CDR3 has 14 residues. J gave up 3 bases and V 6 bases, and 6 bases lay outside the gene matches. Germline V gene sequence: CDR1 MNHNY, CDR2 SVGAGI (reference sequence). CDR3 sequence (DNA): TGTGCCAGCAGGCCGACAGGGGTCGACTATGGCTACACCTTC. It codes for CASRPTGVDYGYTF.

This chain links TRBV6-2 or TRBV6-3 with TRBJ2-1, with D possibly being TRBD2 (6 bases). The CDR3 extends over 13 amino acids. The V gene lost 5 bases and the J gene lost 4 bases, with 9 bases spanning the gap. CDR1 is MNHEY, CDR2 SVGEGT, per germline. The DNA for the CDR3 is TGTGCCAGCAGTAACCGGGAGTACAATGAGCAGTTCTTC. Protein: CASSNREYNEQFF.

V gene TRBV7-2 combines with J gene TRBJ2-1; no clear D. There are 15 residues in the CDR3. The germline V gene has CDR1 SGHTA and CDR2 FQGNSA. V shed 0 bases and J shed 8 bases, with 14 bases lying between them. The CDR3 loop is CASSLALLSGDEQFF. The CDR3 DNA reads as TGTGCCAGCAGCTTAGCCCTCCTGAGTGGAGATGAGCAGTTCTTC.

The rearrangement links TRBV2 to TRBJ2-3; 8 bases align to TRBD1. The CDR3 sequence is 17 residues long. The germline gives CDR1 SNHLY, CDR2 FYNNEI. Germline trimming cut 5 bases from V and 6 bases from J; bases unmatched to any gene: 16. CDR3 DNA sequence: TGTGCCAGCAGTCCCCGGACAGGGACGGTGCGGGTGGATACGCAGTATTTT. Translation: CASSPRTGTVRVDTQYF.

This clone has only one observation. The V call is TRBV7-2, the J call TRBJ1-5, with 7 bases aligning to TRBD1. J lost 0 bases, V lost 8 bases, and 4 bases had no gene match. There are 14 residues in the CDR3. The germline V gene has CDR1 SGHTA and CDR2 FQGNSA. As DNA, the CDR3 is TGTGCCAGCTCGACAGGGAGTAGCAATCAGCCCCAGCATTTT. It specifies CASSTGSSNQPQHF.

The chain carries TRBV9 and TRBJ2-5; 8 bases fit TRBD1. With 3 bases clipped from V and 0 bases from J, the junction kept 7 bases outside the gene matches. Per germline, CDR1 SGDLS and CDR2 YYNGEE. The CDR3 runs to 16 residues. Here the CDR3 DNA reads TGTGCCAGCAGCGGAGGGGGGACAGGTAACCAAGAGACCCAGTACTTC. It is translated as CASSGGGTGNQETQYF. The full variable domain, with the rest looked up from reference TRBV9 and TRBJ2-5, is DSGVTQTPKHLITATGQRVTLRCSPRSGDLSVYWYQQSLDQGLQFLIQYYNGEERAKGNILERFSAQQFPDLHSELNLSSLELGDSALYFCASSGGGTGNQETQYFGPGTRLLVL.

This clone was counted a few times. The J gene is TRBJ2-7, the V gene TRBV9, with TRBD1 as a possible D gene (5 bases). The CDR3 covers 13 residues. Deletions cut 4 bases from V and 5 bases from J, with 13 bases between. CDR1 and CDR2 from the germline V gene are SGDLS and YYNGEE. In DNA form, the CDR3 reads TGTGCCAGCAGCCCGCAGGGTAACCACGAGCAGTACTTC. This codes for CASSPQGNHEQYF.

This clone was counted a single time. The chain combines TRBV7-3 with TRBJ2-5; D uncertain. This CDR3 is built from 13 residues. Deletions cut 3 bases from V and 4 bases from J, with 9 bases between. Germline CDR1 reads SGHTA; CDR2 reads FQGTGA. The CDR3 bases are TGTGCCAGCAGCTTCGGTCGCGCAGAGACCCAGTACTTC. Its translation: CASSFGRAETQYF.

This chain links TRBV9 with TRBJ2-1; 12 nucleotides match TRBD2. With 4 bases clipped from V and 3 bases from J, the junction kept 5 bases outside the gene matches. The CDR3 extends over 16 amino acids. Germline V gives CDR1 SGDLS, CDR2 YYNGEE. The chain's CDR3 is CASSPSTSGGYNEQFF. Written as DNA, the CDR3 is TGTGCCAGCAGCCCCTCGACTAGCGGGGGCTACAATGAGCAGTTCTTC.

This chain links TRBV5-1 with TRBJ1-1, with D possibly matching TRBD1 (6 bases). The CDR3 extends over 14 amino acids. V was shortened by 3 bases and J by 5 bases, with 14 bases between the two germline ends. Looked up from germline, CDR1 is SGHRS and CDR2 is YFSETQ. The CDR3 DNA follows: TGCGCCAGCAGCTCAAAGGCGGGGGCTACTGAAGCTTTCTTT. Amino acids: CASSSKAGATEAFF.

The chain recombines TRBV12-3 or TRBV12-4 with TRBJ2-1, with D possibly being TRBD2 (5 bases). This CDR3 is 12 amino acids long. V dropped 3 bases and J dropped 14 bases, with 14 bases sitting between them. Here the CDR3 DNA reads TGTGCCAGCAGTTTGACTGGAGGTAAGAAGTTCTTC. It yields the protein CASSLTGGKKFF.